Listed below are T cell receptor beta chains from one sample, sequenced in a study of cytomegalovirus exposure and HLA in healthy donors. Assay: immunoSEQ multiplex PCR; the TCRdb copy retains only in-frame clones and omits some. In the table there are 200,000 to 250,000 clones, approximately 80% of which are singletons. The sequenced sample consisted of PBMCs. The receptors shown here come from a woman aged 25-40 years in good health and CMV-seropositive. Both conserved end residues are part of each CDR3. Fields, in order: V gene, D gene, J gene, clone size, CDR3 DNA, CDR3 protein. A D gene is named only where the DNA matches it firmly. Clone size is stated in some rows and not others, as once, few, many or a class when expanded.

TRBV6-5	TRBD1	TRBJ2-7	.	TGTGCCAGCAGTCAGGGACAGGGGTCCCCCTACGAGCAGTACTTC	CASSQGQGSPYEQYF
TRBV27	TRBD2	TRBJ2-1	.	TGTGCCAGCAGTTTACCCCCTGCGGGCGGGAGAGACAATGAGCAGTTCTTC	CASSLPPAGGRDNEQFF
TRBV5-1	.	TRBJ1-5	.	TGCGCCAGCAGCATTGGGGGCGGAAATCAGCCCCAGCATTTT	CASSIGGGNQPQHF
TRBV27	.	TRBJ2-7	.	TGTGCCAGCAGTTTAGCTGTCGGGGGCGGGTACGAGCAGTACTTC	CASSLAVGGGYEQYF
TRBV11-2	TRBD2	TRBJ2-7	.	TGTGCCAGCAGCTTAGTTGCGGGAGACTACGAGCAGTACTTC	CASSLVAGDYEQYF
TRBV30	TRBD2	TRBJ2-2	once	TGTGCCTGGGGGACAGGGCGACTAGCGGGAGAGCCCGGGGAGCTGTTTTTT	CAWGTGRLAGEPGELFF
TRBV19	.	TRBJ2-7	.	TGTGCCAGTAGTACCCGATTGACCCCCTACGAGCAGTACTTC	CASSTRLTPYEQYF
TRBV25-1	.	TRBJ1-4	.	TGTGCCAGCAGGGGAACAGGAGGGAATGAAAAACTGTTTTTT	CASRGTGGNEKLFF
TRBV2	.	TRBJ2-6	.	TGTGCCGGACTCAGGAACTCGGCCAACGTCCTGACTTTC	CAGLRNSANVLTF
TRBV27	TRBD2	TRBJ2-1	.	TGTGCCAGCAGTTCAATACTAGCGGGAGATGCCTACAATGAGCAGTTCTTC	CASSSILAGDAYNEQFF
TRBV6-5	TRBD2	TRBJ2-1	.	TGTGCCAGCAGCTGGCTACTAGCGGGATCAAGTGAGCAGTTCTTC	CASSWLLAGSSEQFF
TRBV6-5	.	TRBJ1-5	.	TGTGCCAGCAGTTCCCAGGGGTTCGGCAATCAGCCCCAGCATTTT	CASSSQGFGNQPQHF
TRBV16	.	TRBJ2-1	.	TGTGCCAGCAGCCATCAGACAGCGAACAATGAGCAGTTCTTC	CASSHQTANNEQFF
TRBV28	.	TRBJ1-5	.	TGTGCCAGCAGTTTAGTAGGGACACTCCTTTCGGATCAGCCCCAGCATTTT	CASSLVGTLLSDQPQHF
TRBV6-5	TRBD2	TRBJ2-3	.	TGTGCCAGCAGTAGCGGGAGAGACTCAGATACGCAGTATTTT	CASSSGRDSDTQYF
TRBV25-1	TRBD2	TRBJ2-3	once	TGTGCCAGCAGTGGCAGACTAGCGATCGACTATGATACGCAGTATTTT	CASSGRLAIDYDTQYF
TRBV6-1	TRBD1	TRBJ1-2	once	TGTGCCAGCAGTGGTGGACAGGGGCGAAGGGATGGCTACACCTTC	CASSGGQGRRDGYTF
TRBV30	.	TRBJ2-7	.	TGTGCCTGGAGTGTATCTTTAGGGCCCTACGAGCAGTACTTC	CAWSVSLGPYEQYF
TRBV30	.	TRBJ1-1	.	TGTGCCTGGTGGGATCGTGGTTACACTGAAGCTTTCTTT	CAWWDRGYTEAFF
TRBV28	.	TRBJ1-4	.	TGTGCCAGCAGTTTGATTACACCTGCAACTAATGAAAAACTGTTTTTT	CASSLITPATNEKLFF
TRBV2	.	TRBJ2-2	.	TGTGCCAGCAGAGATGCAGCGGGCTCGAACACCGGGGAGCTGTTTTTT	CASRDAAGSNTGELFF
TRBV2	.	TRBJ2-1	few	TGTGCCAGCAGGGACGACAAAAGCGATGAGCAGTTCTTC	CASRDDKSDEQFF
TRBV5-1	TRBD1	TRBJ2-1	.	TGCGCCAGCAGCTTGGCGCGGACAGGGGGTCTCAATGAGCAGTTCTTC	CASSLARTGGLNEQFF
TRBV11-2	.	TRBJ1-1	.	TGTGCCAGCAGAAGCGAGGGAACTGAAGCTTTCTTT	CASRSEGTEAFF
TRBV7-2	.	TRBJ2-3	.	TGTGCCAGCAGCTTGTCAGATACGCAGTATTTT	CASSLSDTQYF
TRBV5-1	TRBD2	TRBJ2-1	.	TGCGCCAGCAGCTGGGAGGCGGGAGAGGTGTTCTTC	CASSWEAGEVFF
TRBV4-1	.	TRBJ2-1	.	TGCGCCAGCAGCCAAGACGACAGGTTCTCCTACAATGAGCAGTTCTTC	CASSQDDRFSYNEQFF
TRBV6-5	.	TRBJ1-2	.	TGTGCCAGCAGTTACTCCTCAGTCACCGGCTACACCTTC	CASSYSSVTGYTF
TRBV7-6	TRBD2	TRBJ2-1	once	TGTGCCAGCAGCTTACCGGGACTAGCGAACTACAATGAGCAGTTCTTC	CASSLPGLANYNEQFF
TRBV11-3	.	TRBJ2-1	.	TGTGCCAGCAGCTTAGTGAGCGGCAATGAGCAGTTCTTC	CASSLVSGNEQFF
TRBV29-1	.	TRBJ2-7	.	TGCAGCGTTGGACAGAGCTCCTACGAGCAGTACTTC	CSVGQSSYEQYF
TRBV7-9	TRBD1	TRBJ1-2	.	TGTGCCAGCAGCGCCGGGACAGGCGGCCCCATCTATGGCTACACCTTC	CASSAGTGGPIYGYTF
TRBV5-1	.	TRBJ1-4	.	TGCGCCAGCAGCTTGAGCTTAGGGGGGGCGCATGAAAAACTGTTTTTT	CASSLSLGGAHEKLFF
TRBV28	.	TRBJ1-2	.	TGTGCCAGCACCCTCCAGGTGGGGGGCTCATATGGCTACACCTTC	CASTLQVGGSYGYTF
TRBV7-6	.	TRBJ2-3	.	TGTGCCAGCAGCTTAGCGCTCAATGACGGCACAGATACGCAGTATTTT	CASSLALNDGTDTQYF
TRBV9	.	TRBJ1-1	.	TGTGCCAGCAGCGCATACGGAGGGGCGACTGAAGCTTTCTTT	CASSAYGGATEAFF
TRBV28	.	TRBJ2-1	.	TGTGCCAGCAGTTTAGCGGCGATATACAATGAGCAGTTCTTC	CASSLAAIYNEQFF
TRBV2	TRBD1	TRBJ1-3	.	TGTGCCAGCAGTGAGGGCCAGGGGGCGAACACCATATATTTT	CASSEGQGANTIYF
TRBV5-4	TRBD2	TRBJ2-1	.	TGTGCCAGCAGTCCTGGGACTAGCGGGACTCCGGACAATGAGCAGTTCTTC	CASSPGTSGTPDNEQFF
TRBV2	.	TRBJ1-1	.	TGTGCCAGCAGGTTTTACAGGGTCGTGGGGGACACTGAAGCTTTCTTT	CASRFYRVVGDTEAFF
TRBV10-3	.	TRBJ1-5	.	TGTGCCATCAGTGAAACCGCAGGGGCCCTATATCAGCCCCAGCATTTT	CAISETAGALYQPQHF
TRBV6-5	.	TRBJ1-2	.	TGTGCCAGCAGTTACTCTCCCCCCTCGGGCTACACCTTC	CASSYSPPSGYTF
TRBV6-5	.	TRBJ2-2	once	TGTGCCAGCAGTCCGGGACTTCAATCCGGGGAGCTGTTTTTT	CASSPGLQSGELFF
TRBV18	TRBD2	TRBJ2-5	.	TGTGCCAGCTCACCACCCGACGGGAGGGTATTAGGGACCCAGTACTTC	CASSPPDGRVLGTQYF
TRBV27	TRBD2	TRBJ2-7	.	TGTGCCAGCAGTCCCCTGGGGGCTAGCGGGAGTAACGAGCAGTACTTC	CASSPLGASGSNEQYF
TRBV6-5	TRBD1	TRBJ1-2	.	TGTGCCAGTTGGGGACAGACCTATGGCTACACCTTC	CASWGQTYGYTF
TRBV11-2	.	TRBJ2-1	.	TGTGCCAGCTCTAACGGTAAAAGTCCGTTCTTC	CASSNGKSPFF
TRBV11-2	.	TRBJ1-2	.	TGTGCCAGCAGCCCGGGGGGTAACTATGGCTACACCTTC	CASSPGGNYGYTF
TRBV30	TRBD1	TRBJ1-1	.	TGTGCCTGGAGTGACAGGGGTTACACTGAAGCTTTCTTT	CAWSDRGYTEAFF